This TCR beta chain was identified during a study of control samples from healthy donors and cancer patients. TCRdb's table, derived via immunoSEQ multiplex PCR, lists solely in-frame clones and lacks some. The data hold some 150,000 clones, with nearly 96% observed a single time. The germline gives CDR1 SGHNT, CDR2 YYREEE (reference sequence). The CDR3 extends over 14 amino acids. V shed 2 bases and J shed 3 bases, with 12 bases lying between them. The source of this sequence is a woman aged 25 to 45 in good health. The chain is built from TRBV5-4 and TRBJ2-7, with D perhaps matching TRBD2 (5 bases). The source material was blood. This CDR3 is CASSFSADNYEQYF. CDR3 coding DNA: TGTGCCAGCAGCTTTTCAGCGGATAACTACGAGCAGTACTTC.